Listed here are 32 T cell receptor beta chains from one sample, sequenced in a study of long-term antiretroviral therapy in people with HIV. Researchers report immunoSEQ v3.0 was run at survey level. Here immunoSEQ multiplex PCR was the method, and the copy in TCRdb shows in-frame clones only, minus some. The sample yields roughly 20,000 clones, 85% seen once. The sample was unsorted PBMCs, taken roughly 4 years after starting antiretroviral therapy. Every receptor here comes from a man between 18 and 29 years old with HIV.

The chain uses TRBV25-1 and TRBJ1-5; TRBD1 is a possible D gene (6 bases). V was clipped by 3 bases and J by 6 bases, with 21 bases between them. Per germline, CDR1 MGHDK and CDR2 SYGVNS. This CDR3 contains 17 residues. The CDR3 nucleotides are TGTGCCAGCAGTGATGATGCCCAGGGGCTAGATGGTCAGCCCCAGCATTTT. Translating it yields CASSDDAQGLDGQPQHF.

The chain links TRBV5-6 to TRBJ1-5; D is unresolved. V was clipped by 1 base and J by 3 bases, with 2 bases between them. Germline V CDR1 and CDR2: SGHDT, YYEEEE. This CDR3 has 12 residues. DNA of the CDR3: TGTGCCAGCAGCTTGAACAATCAGCCCCAGCATTTT. Translated, it gives CASSLNNQPQHF.

The DNA for the CDR3 is TGTGCCAGCAGTGATTCCGGGCCCGTCTCTGGAAACACCATATATTTT. Residues: CASSDSGPVSGNTIYF. The chain uses TRBV25-1 and TRBJ1-3; D uncertain. The V and J ends lost 3 bases and 0 bases respectively, with 12 bases between them. The CDR3 totals 16 residues. Germline CDR1 is MGHDK and CDR2 is SYGVNS.

The chain employs TRBV10-3 and TRBJ2-2; 9 bases align to TRBD1. From germline, CDR1 is ENHRY and CDR2 SYGVKD. The CDR3 is 14 amino acids. V was clipped by 3 bases and J by 6 bases; unmatched bases: 2. The CDR3 region has the DNA TGTGCCATCAGTGAACAGGGGGCTGCCGGGGAGCTGTTTTTT. Translating it yields CAISEQGAAGELFF.

In this sample, this clone turned up a few times. The chain joins TRBV6-1 to TRBJ2-7; no reliable D call. Trimming took 1 base from V and 7 from J, leaving 20 bases between them. CDR1 is MNHNS and CDR2 is SASEGT in the germline V gene. The CDR3 has 16 residues. The CDR3 bases are TGTGCCAGCAGTGAAGGACGGAATCCACGGGTTGGGGAGCAGTACTTC. Translation gives CASSEGRNPRVGEQYF.

The J gene is TRBJ1-2, the V gene TRBV9, with 8 positions matching TRBD1. With 3 bases clipped from V and 4 bases from J, the junction kept 8 bases outside the gene matches. Germline V gene lookup returns CDR1 SGDLS and CDR2 YYNGEE. This CDR3 region has 15 residues. The CDR3 nucleotides are TGTGCCAGCAGCGCCTGGACAGGGTCGACCTATGGCTACACCTTC. Translating gives CASSAWTGSTYGYTF.

The V and J genes are TRBV6-1 and TRBJ1-5, with 7 bases lining up with TRBD1. V shed 2 bases and J 7 bases; nucleotides not matched to a gene: 8. The CDR3 covers 15 residues. Germline CDR1 is MNHNS and CDR2 is SASEGT. The CDR3 spells CASSEPPGGDQPQHF. CDR3 DNA: TGTGCCAGCAGTGAACCCCCAGGGGGTGACCAGCCCCAGCATTTT.

This rearrangement joins TRBV7-6 to TRBJ1-2, with TRBD1 matching 8 bases. The CDR3 consists of 16 residues. Germline V gives CDR1 SGHVS, CDR2 FNYEAQ. The trim removed 0 bases at V and 5 bases at J, leaving 8 bases unmatched. The CDR3 is CASSLALDRVGYGYTF. The CDR3 coding sequence is TGTGCCAGCAGCTTAGCCCTGGACAGGGTGGGTTATGGCTACACCTTC.

CDR3 in amino acids: CASSKTRGGQPQHF. CDR3 DNA sequence: TGTGCCAGCAGCAAAACGAGGGGCGGTCAGCCCCAGCATTTT. The chain has TRBV21-1 and TRBJ1-5. TRBV21-1 is reported as a pseudogene. CDR3 size: 14 residues.

The chain uses TRBV10-3 and TRBJ2-7; D possibly uses TRBD1 or TRBD2 (6 bases each). Germline CDR1 ENHRY, CDR2 SYGVKD. This CDR3 has 15 residues. V lost 6 bases to trimming and J lost 0 bases, with 15 bases between them. The CDR3 reads CAISPGGGISYEQYV. The CDR3 coding sequence is TGTGCCATCAGCCCCGGAGGGGGGATCTCCTACGAGCAGTACGTC.

The chain employs TRBV29-1 and TRBJ1-1; 8 nucleotides align to TRBD1. Looked up from germline, CDR1 is SQVTM and CDR2 is ANQGSEA. Germline trimming cut 7 bases from V and 8 bases from J; bases unmatched to any gene: 12. The CDR3 sequence is 13 residues long. CDR3 in amino acids: CSAFGGRGREAFF. CDR3 in DNA: TGCAGCGCCTTCGGGGGCAGGGGGCGGGAAGCTTTCTTT.

V and J are TRBV2 and TRBJ2-1; D not resolved. Trimming took off 2 bases at V and 9 bases at J, with 14 bases between the two ends. Germline V lookup: CDR1 SNHLY, CDR2 FYNNEI. This CDR3 spans 14 amino acids. The CDR3 sequence is CASSEWAGKVEQFF. The DNA for the CDR3 is TGTGCCAGCAGTGAATGGGCAGGCAAGGTTGAGCAGTTCTTC.

This clone was found once. The chain has TRBV18 and TRBJ2-1; D not resolved. V was pared by 2 bases and J by 7 bases, with 6 bases between. Germline CDR1 KGHSH, CDR2 LQKENI. The length of the CDR3 is 12 residues. The CDR3 loop is CASSPGTNEQFF. In nucleotides, the CDR3 is TGTGCCAGCTCACCAGGTACGAATGAGCAGTTCTTC.

The chain links TRBV6-1 to TRBJ1-2; unclear D gene. The CDR3 runs to 10 residues. V lost 4 bases and J lost 8, with 5 bases in between. Germline loops: CDR1 MNHNS, CDR2 SASEGT. CDR3 DNA: TGTGCCAGCAGTGCGTGGGGCTACACCTTC. Encoded protein: CASSAWGYTF.

This clone was observed a handful of times. The V gene is TRBV7-9, the J gene TRBJ2-3, with 9 bases that match TRBD2. Germline trimming cut 0 bases from V and 10 bases from J; bases unmatched to any gene: 2. The germline CDR1 and CDR2 sequences are SEHNR and FQNEAQ (reference sequence). The CDR3 has 13 amino acids. The DNA for the CDR3 is TGTGCCAGCAGCTTAGCCTCTAGCGGGGCGCAGTATTTT. Translating it yields CASSLASSGAQYF.

The chain carries TRBV6-6 and TRBJ2-3; no clear D. Germline lookup yields CDR1 MNHNY and CDR2 SVGAGI (reference sequence). V lost 6 bases and J 2 bases, leaving 12 bases between the germline ends. This CDR3 region has 14 residues. The CDR3 region is CASSLLEHTDTQYF. CDR3 sequence (DNA): TGTGCCAGCAGCCTCTTAGAACACACAGATACGCAGTATTTT.

The chain links TRBV4-1 to TRBJ1-4; 9 bases fit TRBD1. The V and J ends lost 5 bases and 4 bases, in that order; junction bases with no gene match: 2. The CDR3 length is 14 residues. The germline CDR1 and CDR2 sequences are MGHRA and YSYEKL. DNA for the CDR3: TGCGCCAGCAGCGACAGGGGGAATAATGAAAAACTGTTTTTT. Its translation: CASSDRGNNEKLFF.

This chain links TRBV11-2 with TRBJ1-6; unclear D gene. V shed 4 bases and J shed 0 bases, with 13 bases lying between them. Germline-derived CDR1 and CDR2 are SGHAT and FQNNGV. This CDR3 region has 17 residues. The CDR3 DNA follows: TGTGCCAGCAGCTACTCCCTGACTCGCTCCTATAATTCACCCCTCCACTTT. It specifies CASSYSLTRSYNSPLHF.

The chain uses TRBV7-9 and TRBJ2-7; perhaps TRBD1 as D (6 bases). Germline CDR1 is SEHNR and CDR2 is FQNEAQ (reference sequence). Trimming took off 9 bases at V and 2 bases at J, with 17 bases between the two ends. This CDR3 contains 14 residues. CDR3 region: CASKRIQGPYEQYF. In nucleotides, the CDR3 is TGTGCCAGTAAGAGGATCCAGGGGCCCTACGAGCAGTACTTC.

In DNA, the CDR3 is TGTGCCAGCAGTTTTGGGGGGCTCGACGGGGAGCTGTTTTTT. Protein: CASSFGGLDGELFF. The chain recombines TRBV6-5 with TRBJ2-2; D may be TRBD1 or TRBD2 (6 bases each). V lost 4 bases to trimming and J lost 7 bases, with 13 bases between them. This CDR3 region has 14 residues. The V gene's germline CDR1 is MNHEY and CDR2 SVGAGI.

V usage is TRBV20-1 and J usage is TRBJ1-3; D unresolved. Trimming cost V 6 bases and J 7 bases, with 7 bases left between them. CDR1 is DFQATT, CDR2 SNEGSKA, per germline (reference sequence). The CDR3 loop spans 10 amino acids. The CDR3 DNA reads as TGCAGTGCAGTGGGGAACACCATATATTTT. Its protein product is CSAVGNTIYF.

The chain recombines TRBV6-1 with TRBJ1-6, with D uncertain. CDR1 is MNHNS and CDR2 is SASEGT in the germline V gene. Trimming shortened V by 2 bases and J by 7 bases, and 9 bases separated the two germline ends. The CDR3 sequence is 14 residues long. DNA for the CDR3: TGTGCCAGCAGTGAATACGTTGCCAATTCACCCCTCCACTTT. This gives the protein CASSEYVANSPLHF.

The chain has TRBV2 and TRBJ2-7, with 7 bases aligning to TRBD2. The trim removed 8 bases at V and 3 bases at J, leaving 7 bases unmatched. The CDR3 spans 13 residues. The V gene's germline CDR1 is SNHLY and CDR2 FYNNEI. As DNA, the CDR3 is TGTGCCAGCCGGGGGGATACAAACTACGAGCAGTACTTC. It codes for CASRGDTNYEQYF.

This rearrangement joins TRBV29-1 to TRBJ2-1; 8 bases line up with TRBD1. The CDR3 is 14 residues long. Germline CDR1 SQVTM, CDR2 ANQGSEA. V dropped 2 bases and J dropped 3; count of bases not matched to a gene: 3. In DNA form, the CDR3 reads TGCAGCGTTGAACGCGACAGGGGCTACAATGAGCAGTTCTTC. As protein: CSVERDRGYNEQFF.

The chain has TRBV2 and TRBJ1-4, with 8 bases aligning to TRBD1. Germline V lookup: CDR1 SNHLY, CDR2 FYNNEI. The V and J ends lost 11 bases and 8 bases, in that order; junction bases with no gene match: 7. This CDR3 comprises 12 residues. The CDR3: CASQDRDEKLFF. The CDR3 DNA sequence: TGTGCCTCCCAGGACAGGGACGAAAAACTGTTTTTT.

The chain joins TRBV6-1 to TRBJ2-5; 10 bases are shared with TRBD2. CDR1 and CDR2 from the germline V gene are MNHNS and SASEGT. The ends lost 5 bases at V and 0 bases at J; junction bases unmatched: 3. The CDR3 loop spans 15 amino acids. CDR3 nucleotide sequence: TGTGCCAGCAGTCAACTAGCGGGGAACCAAGAGACCCAGTACTTC. It specifies CASSQLAGNQETQYF.

This chain joins TRBV27 and TRBJ2-5; the D is unclear. CDR3 length: 13 residues. V lost 6 bases and J 0 bases, leaving 8 bases between the germline ends. CDR1 MNHEY and CDR2 SMNVEV come from the germline V gene (reference sequence). The CDR3 here is CASRQENQETQYF. CDR3 DNA sequence: TGTGCCAGCAGGCAGGAAAACCAAGAGACCCAGTACTTC.

The CDR3 region is CATTYSLTGELFF. CDR3 in DNA: TGTGCCACGACTTACAGCCTCACCGGGGAGCTGTTTTTT. J is TRBJ2-2 and V is TRBV27; the D is unclear. Trimming left V 10 bases short and J 4 bases short, with 13 bases between. In germline, CDR1 is MNHEY, CDR2 SMNVEV (reference sequence). The CDR3 loop spans 13 amino acids.

This clone was recorded once. The rearrangement links TRBV5-1 to TRBJ2-3; 13 positions match TRBD2. The germline gives CDR1 SGHRS, CDR2 YFSETQ. Trimming removed 2 bases from V and 3 bases from J; junction bases left unmatched: 9. CDR3 length equals 18 residues. CDR3 sequence: CASSFGLAGARGTDTQYF. The CDR3, as DNA: TGCGCCAGCAGCTTCGGACTAGCGGGGGCTCGGGGTACAGATACGCAGTATTTT.

The chain couples TRBV6-1 to TRBJ2-1; D may be TRBD2 (7 bases). This CDR3 spans 16 amino acids. Germline assignment: CDR1 MNHNS and CDR2 SASEGT. V gave up 3 bases and J gave up 6 bases, with 18 bases separating them. The CDR3 region has the DNA TGTGCCAGCAGTGATGGGTGGGGGGGGCCGATCAATGAGCAGTTCTTC. This codes for CASSDGWGGPINEQFF.

The chain recombines TRBV7-2 with TRBJ1-5; 8 bases agree with TRBD1. The germline V gene encodes CDR1 SGHTA and CDR2 FQGNSA. The junction had 9 bases not matched to a gene; V was cut back by 0 bases and J by 2 bases. This CDR3 contains 18 residues. CDR3 sequence (DNA): TGTGCCAGCAGCTTAGCTTGGACAGGGATGACTGGCAATCAGCCCCAGCATTTT. Its protein product is CASSLAWTGMTGNQPQHF.

The rearrangement uses TRBV5-1 and TRBJ2-1; 11 bases line up with TRBD1. The length of the CDR3 is 14 residues. J gave up 9 bases and V 4 bases, and 6 bases lay outside the gene matches. Germline CDR1 is SGHRS and CDR2 is YFSETQ. The DNA for the CDR3 is TGCGCCAGCAGCGGGGGACAGGGGGGACGTGAGCAGTTCTTC. Its translation is CASSGGQGGREQFF.